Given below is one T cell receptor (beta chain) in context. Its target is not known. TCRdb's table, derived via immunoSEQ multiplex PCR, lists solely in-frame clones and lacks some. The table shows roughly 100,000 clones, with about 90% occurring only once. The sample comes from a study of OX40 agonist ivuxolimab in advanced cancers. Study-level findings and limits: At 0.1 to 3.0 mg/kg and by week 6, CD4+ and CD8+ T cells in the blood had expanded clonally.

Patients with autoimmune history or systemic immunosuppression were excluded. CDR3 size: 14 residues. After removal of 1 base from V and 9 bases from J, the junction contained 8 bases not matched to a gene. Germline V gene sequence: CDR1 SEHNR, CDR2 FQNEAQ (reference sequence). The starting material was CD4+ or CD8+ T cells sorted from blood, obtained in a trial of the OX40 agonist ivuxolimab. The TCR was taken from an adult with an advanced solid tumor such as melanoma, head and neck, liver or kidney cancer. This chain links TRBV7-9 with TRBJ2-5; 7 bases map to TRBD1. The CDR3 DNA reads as TGTGCCAGCAGCTTAGGGCAGGTCCAGGGGGCCCAGTACTTC. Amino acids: CASSLGQVQGAQYF.